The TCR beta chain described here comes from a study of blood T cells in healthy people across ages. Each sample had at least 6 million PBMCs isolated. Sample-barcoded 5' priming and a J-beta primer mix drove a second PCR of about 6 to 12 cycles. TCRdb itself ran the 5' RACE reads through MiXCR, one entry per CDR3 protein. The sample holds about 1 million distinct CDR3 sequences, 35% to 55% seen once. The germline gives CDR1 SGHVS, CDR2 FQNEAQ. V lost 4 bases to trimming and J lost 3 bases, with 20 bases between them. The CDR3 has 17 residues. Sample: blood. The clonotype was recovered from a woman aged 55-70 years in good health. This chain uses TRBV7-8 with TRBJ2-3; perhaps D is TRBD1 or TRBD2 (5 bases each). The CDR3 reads CASSSPLRNGGTDTQYF. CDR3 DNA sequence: TGTGCCAGCAGCTCACCCCTGAGGAATGGGGGAACAGATACGCAGTATTTT.